This T cell receptor beta chain was recorded in a study of neurological immune-mediated disorders. PBMCs numbering 2 million and stored at -80 C yielded the unsorted libraries. The CDR3 runs to 12 residues. Deletions cut 5 bases from V and 7 bases from J, with 11 bases between. The germline V gene encodes CDR1 MNHEY and CDR2 SMNVEV (reference sequence). MiXCR, applied by TCRdb to the 5' RACE reads, yields one record per CDR3 protein. The table records 24,000 or so distinct CDR3 sequences, almost 2.5% of them present only once. This clonotype was counted at least ten times. Sequencing input: PBMCs. J is TRBJ1-1 and V is TRBV27; no clear D gene. This TCR came from a woman in her 50s with multiple sclerosis. Written as DNA, the CDR3 is TGTGCCAGCAGTCTCGTCGCGGGTGAAGCTTTCTTT. Residues: CASSLVAGEAFF.